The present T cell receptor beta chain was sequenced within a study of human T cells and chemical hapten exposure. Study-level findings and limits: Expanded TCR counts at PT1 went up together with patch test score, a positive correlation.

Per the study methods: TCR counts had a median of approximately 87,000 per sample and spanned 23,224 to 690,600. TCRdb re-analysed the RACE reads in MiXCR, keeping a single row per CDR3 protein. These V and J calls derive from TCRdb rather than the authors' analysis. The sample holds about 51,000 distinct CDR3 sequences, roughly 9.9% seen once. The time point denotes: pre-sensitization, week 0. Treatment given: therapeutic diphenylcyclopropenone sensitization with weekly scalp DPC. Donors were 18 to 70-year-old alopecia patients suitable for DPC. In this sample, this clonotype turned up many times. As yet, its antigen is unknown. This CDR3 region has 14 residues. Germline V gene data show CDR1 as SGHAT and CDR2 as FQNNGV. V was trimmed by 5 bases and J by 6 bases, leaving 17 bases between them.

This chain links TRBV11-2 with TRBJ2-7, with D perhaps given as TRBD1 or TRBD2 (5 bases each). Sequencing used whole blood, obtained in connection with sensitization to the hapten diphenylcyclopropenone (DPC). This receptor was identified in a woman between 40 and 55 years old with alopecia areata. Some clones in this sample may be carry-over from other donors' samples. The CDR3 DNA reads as TGTGCCAGCAGCCAAATCCGGGGCGGTGGCGAGCAGTACTTC. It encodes CASSQIRGGGEQYF. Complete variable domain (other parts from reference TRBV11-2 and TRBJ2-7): EAGVAQSPRYKIIEKRQSVAFWCNPISGHATLYWYQQILGQGPKLLIQFQNNGVVDDSQLPKDRFSAERLKGVDSTLKIQPAKLEDSAVYLCASSQIRGGGEQYFGPGTRLTVT.